These 5 T cell receptor beta chains were all obtained from the same sample, sequenced in a study of blood T cell repertoires in COVID-19 (dated by TCRdb to 2020 to 2021). The library was prepared using the immunoSEQ multiplex PCR assay. As stored in TCRdb, this immuneACCESS dataset retains in-frame rearrangements with V and J assigned. A fraction of the clones does not appear; measured against another copy, unresolved V genes explain less than half of the discrepancy, and the remainder lacks a known reason. This sample comprises approximately 350,000 clones, about 90% of them detected only once. The top ten constitute roughly 6% of the sample. The specimen sequenced was peripheral blood. These receptors all stem from a woman aged 45 to 65 with COVID-19, enrolled during active disease.

The rearrangement joins TRBV13 to TRBJ1-1, with D maybe TRBD1 (6 bases). The CDR3 has 19 residues. Germline CDR1 reads PRHDT; CDR2 reads FYEKMQ (reference sequence). V dropped 2 bases and J dropped 4 bases, with 26 bases sitting between them. The CDR3 DNA reads TGTGCCAGCAGCTTACGCCCCTTACGGGGGGCAGGGTCGGTCACTGAAGCTTTCTTT. Translating gives CASSLRPLRGAGSVTEAFF.

This rearrangement joins TRBV7-3 to TRBJ2-5, with D possibly being TRBD2 (6 bases). The germline gives CDR1 SGHTA, CDR2 FQGTGA. V lost 5 bases and J lost 4, with 14 bases in between. The CDR3 is made up of 14 amino acids. The CDR3 reads CASSPGVGTETQYF. The CDR3 DNA sequence: TGTGCCAGCAGCCCGGGAGTAGGGACAGAGACCCAGTACTTC.

The chain has TRBV5-4 and TRBJ1-2; TRBD1 matches at 8 bases. CDR1 and CDR2 from the germline V gene are SGHNT and YYREEE (reference sequence). CDR3 size: 17 residues. Trimming took 2 bases from V and 2 from J; bases not matched to a gene: 11. The CDR3 region is CASSFGQGAGLNYGYTF. For the CDR3, the DNA is TGTGCCAGCAGCTTCGGACAGGGAGCAGGTCTAAACTATGGCTACACCTTC. Filled out from reference TRBV5-4 and TRBJ1-2, the complete variable domain reads ETGVTQSPTHLIKTRGQQVTLRCSSQSGHNTVSWYQQALGQGPQFIFQYYREEENGRGNFPPRFSGLQFPNYSSELNVNALELDDSALYLCASSFGQGAGLNYGYTFGSGTRLTVV.

The chain joins TRBV21-1 to TRBJ2-1; TRBD1, as called in the table, went unchecked against the DNA. TRBV21-1 corresponds to a pseudogene. The CDR3 has 17 amino acids. The CDR3 DNA follows: TGTGCCAGCAGCACCAGATGGACAGGGACGTCCTACAATGAGCAGTTCTTC. It codes for CASSTRWTGTSYNEQFF.

In its sample, this clone was seen once. The rearrangement links TRBV7-9 to TRBJ1-1; D might be TRBD1 (5 bases). V dropped 4 bases and J dropped 3 bases, with 15 bases sitting between them. This CDR3 has 15 amino acids. Germline V gives CDR1 SEHNR, CDR2 FQNEAQ (reference sequence). CDR3 sequence (DNA): TGTGCCAGCAGCTCAGTGCAGGGCGGGGACACTGAAGCTTTCTTT. Translated: CASSSVQGGDTEAFF.